This TCR beta chain was captured in a study of blood T cell repertoires in COVID-19. Study details: COVID-19 samples collected from the United States, Italy and Spain covered acute and convalescent phases. Sample material is recorded as cDNA or gDNA derived from T cells, B-cell-depleted T cells, or PBMCs.

CDR1 WNHNN and CDR2 SYGVQD come from the germline V gene (reference sequence). J was trimmed by 0 bases and V by 9 bases; bases with no gene match: 3. The CDR3 is 15 amino acids. In the original analysis: Amplifying reference gene primers gave estimates of nucleated cell counts. Clones were read by immunoSEQ multiplex PCR, and TCRdb kept only the in-frame ones, dropping some. That table gives V, J and clone size, and the DNA gave D and trimming. This sample has some 50,000 clones, with 70% to 85% found just once. The V call is TRBV10-1, the J call TRBJ2-1; 12 bases map to TRBD2. Source material: peripheral blood. The clonotype was recovered from a human donor in a cohort sampled during active COVID-19. The CDR3 bases are TGCGCCAGTCTACTAGCGGGGGGCTCCTACAATGAGCAGTTCTTC. Translating it yields CASLLAGGSYNEQFF.